The 3 T cell receptor beta chains in this list originate from one sample, sequenced in a study of naive and memory T cell subsets. An oligonucleotide containing a UMI was ligated to the 3' end of TCR cDNA. Ligated cDNA underwent four rounds of PCR with nested alpha and beta constant region primers and SP2. TCRdb used MiXCR to reprocess the 5' RACE reads, holding one entry per CDR3 protein. Of about 57,000 distinct CDR3 sequences listed, under 10% are singletons. Receptor source: a female donor in good health.

V and J are TRBV29-1 and TRBJ1-2; D is unresolved. The CDR3 sequence is 12 residues long. Trimming left V 6 bases short and J 8 bases short, with 16 bases between. The V gene's germline CDR1 is SQVTM and CDR2 ANQGSEA. The CDR3 region is CSVTPQGEGYTF. CDR3 in DNA: TGCAGCGTGACCCCCCAAGGAGAGGGCTACACCTTC.

This sequence joins TRBV9 and TRBJ1-1; a weak D match, TRBD1 (5 bases). The germline gives CDR1 SGDLS, CDR2 YYNGEE. The CDR3 runs to 15 residues. The V end was cut by 4 bases, the J end by 2 bases, with 15 bases between. The CDR3 coding sequence is TGTGCCAGCAGCCCCAGCTGGGGCAGAAACACTGAAGCTTTCTTT. It yields the protein CASSPSWGRNTEAFF.

This clonotype has only a few counts. The rearrangement joins TRBV7-9 to TRBJ2-7; TRBD1 matches at 8 bases. Germline V gene data show CDR1 as SEHNR and CDR2 as FQNEAQ (reference sequence). V dropped 7 bases and J dropped 5; count of bases not matched to a gene: 13. The CDR3 contains 15 residues. The CDR3 nucleotides read TGTGCCAGCACCCGAGGCCGGACAGGGATCAACGAGCAGTACTTC. Protein product: CASTRGRTGINEQYF.